This is a list of T cell receptor beta chains from one sample in a study of blood T cell repertoires in COVID-19. Generated by immunoSEQ multiplex PCR, the TCRdb table keeps only in-frame clones and is missing some. The sample lists roughly 230,000 clones, about 90% occurring once. The material sequenced was peripheral blood. All receptors derive from a woman aged 55-69 years with COVID-19, enrolled during active disease. Each CDR3 is given with its conserved first and last residue. A D gene is named only where the DNA matches it firmly.

j_call v_call d_call cdr3_nt cdr3_aa
TRBJ2-5 TRBV27 TRBD1 TGTGCCAGCAGTGGGACAGGTTTCCAAGAGACCCAGTACTTC CASSGTGFQETQYF
TRBJ2-1 TRBV29-1 TRBD2 TGCAGCGTTGACACTCCGTTACTAGCGGGCCTCCGAGGTGGTGAGCAGTTCTTC CSVDTPLLAGLRGGEQFF
TRBJ1-1 TRBV3-1/TRBV3-2 TRBD1 TGTGCCAGCAACAGACAGGGTTTCACTGAAGCTTTCTTT CASNRQGFTEAFF
TRBJ2-2 TRBV11-2 TRBD2 TGTGCCAGCAGCCGGGGGGTTACCGGGGAGCTGTTTTTT CASSRGVTGELFF
TRBJ2-7 TRBV5-1 TRBD2 TGCGCCAGCAGCCCCGGACTAGCGGGGGGCCAAACCTACGAGCAGTACTTC CASSPGLAGGQTYEQYF
TRBJ2-7 TRBV18 TRBD1 TGTGCCAGCTCTCCCGGGACAGGCCCAGCGAGGGAGCAGTACTTC CASSPGTGPAREQYF
TRBJ1-6 TRBV5-5 TRBD1 TGTGCCAGCAGCTTGGCGGACAGGAGCTCCTATAATTCACCCCTCCACTTT CASSLADRSSYNSPLHF
TRBJ2-5 TRBV6-6 TRBD2 TGTGCCAGCAAACCAACCCCGGGACTATTTTCCCAGTACTTC CASKPTPGLFSQYF
TRBJ1-1 TRBV7-9 . TGTGCCAGCAGCCAGGGATGGACTGAAGCTTTCTTT CASSQGWTEAFF
TRBJ1-2 TRBV5-4 . TGTGCCAGCAGCAAAGAGCCCCTTTCAGGGTCCTATGGCTACACCTTC CASSKEPLSGSYGYTF